Following are 8 T cell receptor beta chains from one sample sequenced in a study of response to subunit inactivated influenza vaccine. In TCRdb, the RT-PCR reads were re-called with MiXCR into one record per CDR3 protein. The sample holds hundreds of thousands of distinct CDR3 sequences, around 11% seen once. The sample here was PBMCs from blood, taken on the day of vaccination. Receptor source: a man aged 50-60 years who received an inactivated influenza vaccine.

There are many counts of this clonotype. Sequence at one end of the junction differs from germline and may be a read error. The rearrangement links TRBV12-3 or TRBV12-4 to TRBJ1-1, with D tentatively TRBD1 (6 bases). The CDR3 covers 10 residues. Here the CDR3 reads CASSAPGVVF. CDR3 nucleotide sequence: TGTGCCAGCAGTGCACCAGGGGTTGTCTTT.

This chain uses TRBV4-1 with TRBJ2-1; 10 nucleotides agree with TRBD2. Unmatched junction bases numbered 4, after V lost 2 bases and J lost 6 bases. Per germline, CDR1 MGHRA and CDR2 YSYEKL. The CDR3 runs 15 residues. Here the CDR3 reads CASSQWSSGGNEQFF. In nucleotides, the CDR3 is TGCGCCAGCAGCCAATGGTCTAGCGGGGGCAATGAGCAGTTCTTC.

This clonotype has only a few counts. This chain joins TRBV6-2 or TRBV6-3 and TRBJ2-1, with TRBD2 identical over 12 bases. Germline V gene lookup returns CDR1 MNHEY and CDR2 SVGEGT. The CDR3 runs to 15 residues. V shed 4 bases and J 7 bases; nucleotides not matched to a gene: 5. The CDR3 sequence: CASSSPTSGSNEQFF. The CDR3 nucleotides are TGTGCCAGCAGTTCGCCGACTAGCGGGAGTAATGAGCAGTTCTTC.

The chain has TRBV7-2 and TRBJ2-1; D possibly corresponds to TRBD1 (6 bases). This CDR3 has 13 residues. Germline V CDR1 and CDR2: SGHTA, FQGNSA. In nucleotides, the CDR3 is TGTGCTACCTCGGTACTAGGGGGCAATGAGCAGTTCTTC. Protein sequence: CATSVLGGNEQFF.

This clonotype appeared a few times. The rearrangement links TRBV7-8 to TRBJ2-3; D is uncertain. Germline V lookup: CDR1 SGHVS, CDR2 FQNEAQ. The CDR3 is 14 residues long. V gave up 1 base and J gave up 2 bases, with 7 bases separating them. The CDR3 sequence is CASSLVQNTDTQYF. CDR3 sequence (DNA): TGTGCCAGCAGCTTAGTACAGAACACAGATACGCAGTATTTT.

This clonotype was counted many times. The rearrangement joins TRBV14 to TRBJ1-1; D is perhaps TRBD1 (6 bases). CDR1 is SGHDN and CDR2 is FVKESK in the germline V gene. The CDR3 totals 20 residues. V lost 4 bases to trimming and J lost 0 bases, with 27 bases between them. Written as DNA, the CDR3 is TGTGCCAGCAGCCCCCACCGAGGGACATTCCTTCGGCCCATGAACACTGAAGCTTTCTTT. Amino acid sequence: CASSPHRGTFLRPMNTEAFF.

The sample holds many counts of this clonotype. The J gene is TRBJ1-2, the V gene TRBV28; 9 bases map to TRBD1. V lost 7 bases and J lost 4; bases outside the gene matches: 10. Per the germline V gene, CDR1 is MDHEN and CDR2 is SYDVKM. There are 15 residues in the CDR3. CDR3 in DNA: TGTGCCAGCAACGACCGGGACAGGGATTCCTATGGCTACACCTTC. Amino acid sequence: CASNDRDRDSYGYTF.

This chain links TRBV6-2 or TRBV6-3 with TRBJ2-1; TRBD2 aligns across 7 bases. V trimming: 6 bases; J trimming: 8 bases; junction bases outside the gene matches: 19. Germline CDR1 and CDR2: MNHEY and SVGEGT. The CDR3 covers 17 residues. CDR3 amino acids: CASRLGPASGFLDEQFF. CDR3 DNA sequence: TGTGCCAGCAGGCTGGGACCGGCTAGCGGATTTTTAGATGAGCAGTTCTTC.